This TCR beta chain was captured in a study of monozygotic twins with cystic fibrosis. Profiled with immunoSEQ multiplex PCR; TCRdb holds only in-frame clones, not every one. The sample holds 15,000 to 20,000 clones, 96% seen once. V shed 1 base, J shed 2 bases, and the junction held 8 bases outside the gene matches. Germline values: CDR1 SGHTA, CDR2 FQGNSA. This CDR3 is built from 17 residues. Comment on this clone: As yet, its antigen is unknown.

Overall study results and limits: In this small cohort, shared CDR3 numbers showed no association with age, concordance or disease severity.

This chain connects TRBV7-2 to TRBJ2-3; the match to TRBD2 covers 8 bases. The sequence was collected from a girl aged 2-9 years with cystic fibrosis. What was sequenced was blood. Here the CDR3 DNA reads TGTGCCAGCAGCTTAGACCCCCCGGGGGGGGTCACAGATACGCAGTATTTT. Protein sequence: CASSLDPPGGVTDTQYF. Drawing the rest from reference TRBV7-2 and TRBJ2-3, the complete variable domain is GAGVSQSPSNKVTEKGKDVELRCDPISGHTALYWYRQSLGQGLEFLIYFQGNSAPDKSGLPSDRFSAERTGGSVSTLTIQRTQQEDSAVYLCASSLDPPGGVTDTQYFGPGTRLTVL.